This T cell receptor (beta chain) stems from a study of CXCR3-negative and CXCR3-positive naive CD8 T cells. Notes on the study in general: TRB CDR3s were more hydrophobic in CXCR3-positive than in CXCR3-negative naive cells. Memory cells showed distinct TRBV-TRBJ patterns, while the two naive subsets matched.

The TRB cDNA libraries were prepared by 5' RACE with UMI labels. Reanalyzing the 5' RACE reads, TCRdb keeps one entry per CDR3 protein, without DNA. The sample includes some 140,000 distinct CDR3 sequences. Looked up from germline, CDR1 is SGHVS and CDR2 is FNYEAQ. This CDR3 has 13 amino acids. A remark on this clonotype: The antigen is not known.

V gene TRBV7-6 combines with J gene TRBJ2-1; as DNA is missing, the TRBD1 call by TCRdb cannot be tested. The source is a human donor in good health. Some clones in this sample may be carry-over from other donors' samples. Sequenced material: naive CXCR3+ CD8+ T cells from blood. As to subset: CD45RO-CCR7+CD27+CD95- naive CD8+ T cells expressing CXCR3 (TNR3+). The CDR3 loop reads CASSPGPWNEQFF. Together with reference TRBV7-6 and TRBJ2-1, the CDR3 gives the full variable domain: GAGVSQSPRYKVTKRGQDVALRCDPISGHVSLYWYRQALGQGPEFLTYFNYEAQQDKSGLPNDRFSAERPEGSISTLTIQRTEQRDSAMYRCASSPGPWNEQFFGPGTRLTVL.